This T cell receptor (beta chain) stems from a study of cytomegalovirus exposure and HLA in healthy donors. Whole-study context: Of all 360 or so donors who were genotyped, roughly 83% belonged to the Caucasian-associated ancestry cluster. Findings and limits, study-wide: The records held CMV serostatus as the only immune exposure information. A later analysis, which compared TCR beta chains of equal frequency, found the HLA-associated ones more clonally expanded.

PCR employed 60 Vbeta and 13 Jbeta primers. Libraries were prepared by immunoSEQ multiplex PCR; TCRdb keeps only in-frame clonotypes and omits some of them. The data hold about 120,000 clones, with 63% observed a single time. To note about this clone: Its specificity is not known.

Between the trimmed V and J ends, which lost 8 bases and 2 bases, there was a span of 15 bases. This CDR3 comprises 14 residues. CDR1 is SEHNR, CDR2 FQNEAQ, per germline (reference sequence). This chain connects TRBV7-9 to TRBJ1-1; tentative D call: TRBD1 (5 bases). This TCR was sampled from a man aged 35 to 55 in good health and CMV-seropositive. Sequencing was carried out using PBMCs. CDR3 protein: CASLRTPQNTEAFF. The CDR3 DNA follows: TGTGCCAGCTTGCGGACACCCCAAAACACTGAAGCTTTCTTT.